This T cell receptor (beta chain) derives from a study of blood T cells in healthy people across ages. Findings and limits, study-wide: Possibly confounding the expanded clonotype changes was the fact that donor CMV status was unknown. Higher diversity, along with more naive CD4+ cells, distinguished long-lived donors from aged donors.

Between the trimmed V and J ends, which lost 5 bases and 11 bases, there was a span of 6 bases. CDR3 length equals 9 residues. The use of a sample-barcoded 5' primer and a J-beta primer mix characterized a second PCR of roughly 6 to 11 cycles. Each CDR3 protein gets one entry after TCRdb re-called the 5' RACE reads with MiXCR. The sample has about 640,000 distinct CDR3 sequences, roughly 31% seen once. This clonotype has just a few counts. Antigen unknown. The sequence came from a woman at least 80 years old in good health. Sample: blood. The chain combines TRBV23-1 with TRBJ2-5; D is undetermined. TRBV23-1 is sorted into the ORF group, with uncertain function. The CDR3: CASSYVQYF. The DNA of the CDR3 is TGCGCCAGCAGTTACGTGCAGTACTTC.